This entry concerns a single TCR beta chain. As handled by the study authors: Estimated nucleated cell counts came from reference gene primer amplification. Data came from immunoSEQ multiplex PCR; TCRdb stores just in-frame clones and leaves some out. From that table come the V and J calls and clone size; the DNA was used to work out D and trimming. The sample contains about 350,000 clones, less than 90% of which appear only once. V lost 4 bases, J lost 4 bases, and 5 bases stayed unmatched. Germline-derived CDR1 and CDR2 are SGHAT and FQNNGV. The CDR3 sequence is 14 residues long. Cohorts were assigned according to the clinical history that participants reported. Recovered status in Cohort 3 required two negative PCRs, clearance, or symptom resolution. The sample originates from a study of blood T cell repertoires in COVID-19. Whole-study context: PBMCs, B-cell-depleted T cells, or T cells provided the cDNA or gDNA that made up the material.

The sequenced sample consisted of PBMCs or T cells enriched from blood (not recorded which). The chain is built from TRBV11-2 and TRBJ1-1, with 8 bases matching TRBD1. The TCR comes from a young woman who had recovered from COVID-19. In DNA form, the CDR3 reads TGTGCCAGCAGCTCATCTGACAGGGGCACTGAAGCTTTCTTT. It yields the protein CASSSSDRGTEAFF.